The 7 T cell receptor beta chains in this list originate from one sample, sequenced in a study of tissue T cells after allogeneic stem cell transplantation. Time point: mouse harvest day 14 after allogeneic transplant. The graft held 10^6 splenic CD5+ T cells and 10^7 T-cell-depleted bone marrow cells. Sequencing used immunoSEQ multiplex PCR; TCRdb keeps in-frame clones, though not all of them. Among about 6,800 clones listed, around a third were seen once. Sequenced sample: skin. These receptors all stem from a female BALB/c mouse given C57BL/6 T cells with graft-versus-host disease after an allogeneic hematopoietic cell transplant.

As regards this clone: Genes and germline come from the mouse. From the germline J gene comes the end of the CDR3, since the read stops 1 residue before it. The V and J genes are TRBV26 and TRBJ2-4; 9 positions agree with TRBD2. The V segment lost 6 bases and the J segment 3 bases; nucleotides outside the gene matches: 4. This CDR3 is 14 amino acids long. The germline gives CDR1 KGHPV, CDR2 FQNQEV (reference sequence). The DNA read from the CDR3 is TGTGCCAGCAGCCTCCTGGGGGGGCAAAACACCTTGTAC. This codes for CASSLLGGQNTLY. The complete CDR3 protein is CASSLLGGQNTLYF.

A word on this clone: The gene symbols are mouse symbols. The CDR3 loop is CASSLTSNTGQLYF. The CDR3 DNA, read in part, is TGTGCCAGCAGCCTTACATCAAACACCGGGCAGCTCTAC. This sequence joins TRBV26 and TRBJ2-2; the D is unclear. The CDR3 goes on 1 residue after the read ends, and that part is filled in from the germline J gene. The V end was cut by 6 bases, the J end by 0 bases, with 8 bases between. There are 14 residues in the CDR3. Germline V CDR1 and CDR2: KGHPV, FQNQEV (reference sequence).

In this sample, this clone turned up a few times. The genes are named according to mouse. The observed sequence ends 1 residue before the CDR3 terminus, with the missing tail filled in from the germline J gene. This sequence joins TRBV5 and TRBJ2-2; no clear D. The CDR3 is 15 residues long. V dropped 0 bases and J dropped 1 base, with 6 bases sitting between them. Germline V CDR1 and CDR2: LGHNA, YNLKQL (reference sequence). CDR3 loop: CASSQEGKNTGQLYF. The CDR3 bases that were read are TGTGCCAGCAGCCAAGAGGGCAAAAACACCGGGCAGCTCTAC.

With respect to this clone: Gene names follow the mouse nomenclature. The DNA ends 1 residue before the CDR3 does, and the rest of the CDR3 is filled in from the germline J gene. The chain joins TRBV3 to TRBJ2-7, with D unclear. Germline CDR1 reads SNHLY; CDR2 reads FYNGKV (reference sequence). V dropped 1 base and J dropped 0 bases, with 4 bases sitting between them. This CDR3 comprises 13 residues. CDR3 DNA (partial): TGTGCCAGCAGCTTAGGGGTCTCCTATGAACAGTAC. It encodes CASSLGVSYEQY. The entire CDR3 sequence reads CASSLGVSYEQYF.

Notes on this clone: The genes are named according to mouse. The read falls 1 residue short of the CDR3 end, and the missing part is taken from the germline J gene. The chain is built from TRBV13-1 and TRBJ2-7, with TRBD2 identical over 8 bases. The CDR3 consists of 12 residues. Germline-derived CDR1 and CDR2 are NSHNY and SYGAGN. V lost 2 bases and J lost 5; bases outside the gene matches: 0. CDR3 amino acids: CASSETGDEQYF. Partial CDR3 DNA: TGTGCCAGCAGTGAGACTGGGGATGAACAGTAC.

This clone appeared a few times. All gene names here are mouse names. The read terminates 1 residue ahead of where the CDR3 ends, so the germline J gene completes it. The chain couples TRBV24 to TRBJ2-2; no clear D gene. The germline V gene has CDR1 KGHTA and CDR2 FRNEEI. Between the trimmed V and J ends, which lost 9 bases and 1 base, there was a span of 6 bases. This CDR3 is 12 amino acids long. CDR3 region: CARRENTGQLYF. The part of the CDR3 DNA that was read is TGTGCCAGGAGGGAAAACACCGGGCAGCTCTAC.

To note about this clone: These gene names are mouse names. With the read ending 1 residue before the CDR3 end, the germline J gene is used to fill in that end. The rearrangement joins TRBV26 to TRBJ2-7; the match to TRBD1 covers 10 bases. Per the germline V gene, CDR1 is KGHPV and CDR2 is FQNQEV (reference sequence). With V trimmed by 6 bases and J by 3 bases, 5 bases remained unmatched. The CDR3 sequence is 14 residues long. Incomplete CDR3 DNA: TGTGCCAGCAGCCCCGGGACAGGGGTCTATGAACAGTAC. The encoded protein is CASSPGTGVYEQY. The whole CDR3 sequence is CASSPGTGVYEQYF.